This T cell receptor beta chain stems from a study of glioma-infiltrating T cells (dated by TCRdb to 2016 to 2017). The study in broad terms: The low-grade gliomas were WHO grade II oligodendrogliomas or astrocytomas, while the glioblastomas were WHO grade IV tumors sampled at initial diagnosis rather than at recurrent diagnosis. TCR alpha- and beta-chain repertoires were sequenced from glioma tissue, non-neoplastic brain tissue and matched peripheral blood mononuclear cells. To gauge divergence between tissue and blood T-cell populations, every tissue-infiltrating repertoire was compared against the peripheral blood repertoire from the same patient. Glioma patients received dexamethasone for six or fewer days before surgery. Three low-grade glioma patients, about eight primary glioblastoma patients and three non-glioma patients contributing non-neoplastic brain tissue were included in the paired cohort. Blood libraries targeted roughly 4- to 11-fold sequencing coverage of approximately 990,000 peripheral T cells.

The iRepertoire nested amplicon-rescue multiplex PCR (arm-PCR) platform was used to amplify TCR alpha and beta CDR3 regions from RNA. The input for one-step reverse transcription and amplification was about 95-450 ng of either tissue mRNA or PBMC total RNA. Following bead purification, Illumina adapters were added through a secondary multiplex PCR, and the libraries were then gel-purified between 200 and 400 bp. Internal 6-nucleotide barcodes were carried by the libraries and were used for demultiplexing. Sequencing of the libraries was done on an Illumina MiSeq using 2x220 or 2x250 nucleotide paired-end reads. As for how the authors treated the data: FLASH 1.2.11 was used to merge paired reads, and BWA-MEM then aligned the reads to the GRCh37 human genome before TRA and TRB reads were extracted. An IMGT-derived reference of cassette sequences and CDR3 motifs, with pseudogenes included, was used for V and J assignment. Reads were translated in three frames, and productive CDR3s were defined by a C…FGXG motif without stop codons. Unique combinations of V-J cassette pair and CDR3 amino acid sequence were defined as clonotypes. Reads were filtered by Hamming distance, with the threshold set by the sequence error rate of each sample in mapped regions. TCRdb reanalyzed the raw reads on its own, using fastp at Q25 for trimming and MiXCR for clone calling, and kept in-frame beta chains. Rows merge per CDR3 protein into single entries with the most common DNA and genes. The V and J calls, along with clone size, are taken from TCRdb and not from the paper's own processing. The sample table lists about 410,000 distinct CDR3 sequences, roughly 41% of them with a count of one. About 11% of the sample is held by the ten biggest clonotypes.

Immediately after resection, surgical brain or tumor specimens were cryofrozen in liquid nitrogen, and peripheral blood cells were collected at the same time. Broader findings and caveats from the paper: VJ-independent divergence between tissue and blood was found to be below expectation in non-neoplastic patients but above expectation in all gliomas, particularly low-grade gliomas. Very few CDR3 sequences were found to be shared between tissue and blood, and this scarcity was attributed to high CDR3 diversity and limited sampling. Patients with low tissue-blood divergence were marked by a signature set of shared blood CDR3 motifs, and this signature set was depleted in highly divergent patients. Group comparisons rested on small numbers: three non-neoplastic, three low-grade glioma and 7 or 8 glioblastoma patients.

Concerning this clonotype: No cognate antigen has been identified for it. No quality values exist for individual bases; no much larger clone is one base distant.

Spanning cysteine to phenylalanine, the CDR3 consists of 13 amino acids. Left in the record is the CDR3 DNA by itself, 39 bases read in frame from the first base. The germline V gene yields KGHSH for CDR1 and LQKENI for CDR2. Between the V and J ends, shortened by 0 bases and 8 bases respectively, the junction contains 10 bases. This TCR derives from a human donor with low-grade glioma or glioblastoma, undergoing nonglioma brain surgery, or in good health (not recorded which). Material for sequencing was glioma tissue, nonneoplastic brain tissue, or PBMCs (not recorded which). The sequence links TRBV18 to TRBJ1-2; possibly the D gene is TRBD1, per 5 matching bases. In nucleotides, the sequence is TGTGCCAGCTCACCACCGGGTAGGGACGGCTACACCTTC. Translated, it gives CASSPPGRDGYTF.